The 24 T cell receptor beta chains in this list originate from one sample, sequenced in a study of T cell responses to AZD1222 COVID-19 vaccine. Some clones are missing from TCRdb's copy, which holds only in-frame ones; the method was immunoSEQ multiplex PCR. The repertoire consists of approximately 150,000 clones, with 80% to 90% occurring once and the leading ten covering around 4.9%. This specimen was peripheral blood, taken on day 0 of AZD1222 vaccination. The receptor source for this set is an adult in good health.

The chain combines TRBV28 with TRBJ1-2; possibly TRBD1 for D (5 bases). CDR3 length equals 14 residues. V was pared by 5 bases and J by 5 bases, with 15 bases between. Per germline, CDR1 MDHEN and CDR2 SYDVKM. This chain's CDR3 is CASSRAGPGYGYTF. DNA of the CDR3: TGTGCCAGCAGTCGGGCAGGGCCAGGGTATGGCTACACCTTC.

V gene TRBV11-3 combines with J gene TRBJ2-2; no clear D gene. There are 14 residues in the CDR3. Trimming took 3 bases from V and 1 from J, leaving 6 bases between them. Germline V lookup: CDR1 SGHNT, CDR2 YENEEA. CDR3 sequence: CASSLRWNTGELFF. CDR3 in DNA: TGTGCCAGCAGCTTGCGATGGAACACCGGGGAGCTGTTTTTT. Full variable domain (rest looked up from reference TRBV11-3 and TRBJ2-2): EAGVVQSPRYKIIEKKQPVAFWCNPISGHNTLYWYLQNLGQGPELLIRYENEEAVDDSQLPKDRFSAERLKGVDSTLKIQPAELGDSAVYLCASSLRWNTGELFFGEGSRLTVL.

The J gene is TRBJ1-2, the V gene TRBV29-1; D remains ambiguous. V was trimmed by 4 bases and J by 2 bases, leaving 8 bases between them. The V gene's germline CDR1 is SQVTM and CDR2 ANQGSEA. This CDR3 has 12 residues. The CDR3 DNA sequence: TGCAGCGTTGCATCGGGGAACTATGGCTACACCTTC. Protein product: CSVASGNYGYTF.

The V call is TRBV3-1 (or the pseudogene TRBV3-2), the J call TRBJ2-2; D ambiguous. The CDR3 is made up of 14 amino acids. Trimming took 1 base from V and 7 from J, leaving 10 bases between them. From germline, CDR1 is LGHDT and CDR2 YNNKEL (reference sequence). For the CDR3, the DNA is TGTGCCAGCAGCCAAGCCCCTCTTAGCGGGGAGCTGTTTTTT. It codes for CASSQAPLSGELFF.

The genes are TRBV5-5 and TRBJ1-3; D unclear. There are 13 residues in the CDR3. V shed 4 bases and J shed 2 bases, with 7 bases lying between them. Per the germline V gene, CDR1 is SGHKS and CDR2 is YYEKEE (reference sequence). The chain's CDR3 is CASSEAAGNTIYF. Here the CDR3 DNA reads TGTGCCAGCAGCGAGGCAGCTGGAAACACCATATATTTT.

The rearrangement joins TRBV7-2 to TRBJ1-2, with D perhaps matching TRBD1 (5 bases). The CDR3 is made up of 13 amino acids. Germline CDR1 is SGHTA and CDR2 is FQGNSA. V lost 7 bases to trimming and J lost 4 bases, with 13 bases between them. Written as DNA, the CDR3 is TGTGCCAGCAACTCACGGGGGGGCTATGGCTACACCTTC. This encodes CASNSRGGYGYTF.

The rearrangement joins TRBV15 to TRBJ2-1; 9 nucleotides line up with TRBD2. Germline V gives CDR1 LNHNV, CDR2 YYDKDF (reference sequence). With 0 bases clipped from V and 7 bases from J, the junction kept 13 bases outside the gene matches. The CDR3 runs 18 residues. The CDR3 reads CATSRDSAIAGVVNEQFF. The CDR3 region has the DNA TGTGCCACCAGCAGAGATTCCGCAATAGCGGGAGTGGTGAATGAGCAGTTCTTC.

The chain couples TRBV28 to TRBJ1-2; 7 bases fit TRBD1. V was pared by 4 bases and J by 3 bases, with 8 bases of the junction left unmatched. Germline assignment: CDR1 MDHEN and CDR2 SYDVKM. The CDR3 runs 15 residues. This chain's CDR3 is CASSSQGGWDYGYTF. The CDR3, as DNA: TGTGCCAGCAGTTCACAAGGGGGCTGGGACTATGGCTACACCTTC.

The chain is built from TRBV28 and TRBJ1-1; 8 bases match TRBD1. This CDR3 has 18 residues. J lost 0 bases, V lost 8 bases, and 17 bases had no gene match. Germline values: CDR1 MDHEN, CDR2 SYDVKM. The CDR3 sequence is CASPRGQAAIQLNTEAFF. The CDR3 DNA is TGTGCCAGCCCGAGGGGACAGGCCGCGATTCAATTGAACACTGAAGCTTTCTTT.

The chain combines TRBV24-1 with TRBJ2-3; TRBD2 matches at 7 bases. CDR1 KGHDR and CDR2 SFDVKD come from the germline V gene. The CDR3 is made up of 16 amino acids. V gave up 7 bases and J gave up 4 bases; unmatched junction bases: 13. CDR3 sequence reads: CATRPTGRERADTQYF. In DNA, the CDR3 is TGTGCCACCAGGCCCACTGGGCGGGAGCGCGCAGATACGCAGTATTTT.

The J gene is TRBJ2-3, the V gene TRBV7-2, with D possibly being TRBD2 (7 bases). V lost 0 bases and J lost 4, with 17 bases in between. Germline CDR1 reads SGHTA; CDR2 reads FQGNSA. The CDR3 is made up of 17 amino acids. The CDR3 nucleotides read TGTGCCAGCAGCTTAGCGGCTGGGGGCGGGAGCGCAGATACGCAGTATTTT. Translated, it gives CASSLAAGGGSADTQYF.

The CDR3 sequence: CASRRENYGYTF. As DNA, the CDR3 is TGTGCCAGCAGGAGGGAGAACTATGGCTACACCTTC. V and J are TRBV2 and TRBJ1-2; unclear D gene. The V gene's germline CDR1 is SNHLY and CDR2 FYNNEI. The V end lost 6 bases, the J end lost 2 bases, and 7 bases lay between the germline ends. There are 12 residues in the CDR3.

V is TRBV5-1 and J is TRBJ2-2; TRBD1 is a possible D gene (6 bases). The CDR3 is made up of 14 amino acids. V lost 4 bases and J lost 3, with 10 bases in between. The V gene's germline CDR1 is SGHRS and CDR2 YFSETQ. The CDR3 sequence is CASSPGHYTGELFF. The CDR3, as DNA: TGCGCCAGCAGCCCGGGACACTACACCGGGGAGCTGTTTTTT.

The chain has TRBV4-2 and TRBJ2-3; no definite D call. Trimming shortened V by 0 bases and J by 10 bases, and 14 bases separated the two germline ends. Germline assignment: CDR1 LGHNA and CDR2 YNFKEQ. CDR3 length equals 14 residues. CDR3 in amino acids: CASSQDSKAFAQYF. The CDR3 nucleotides read TGTGCCAGCAGCCAAGATAGTAAAGCTTTTGCGCAGTATTTT.

The rearrangement links TRBV4-3 to TRBJ2-1, with TRBD2 matching 13 bases. This CDR3 contains 19 residues. Germline values: CDR1 LGHNA, CDR2 YSLEER. Losses at the gene ends were 3 bases for V and 0 bases for J; bases not matched to a gene: 8. CDR3 DNA sequence: TGCGCCAGCAGCCAGAGGACTAGCGGGAGTTGGAGCTCCTACAATGAGCAGTTCTTC. This translates into CASSQRTSGSWSSYNEQFF.

This sequence joins TRBV28 and TRBJ1-1; D is unclear. Germline assignment: CDR1 MDHEN and CDR2 SYDVKM. CDR3 size: 12 residues. Trimming took 3 bases from V and 0 from J, leaving 2 bases between them. The CDR3 region has the DNA TGTGCCAGCAGTTTGATGAACACTGAAGCTTTCTTT. Its translation: CASSLMNTEAFF.

This clone has only a few counts. The gene calls are TRBV7-9 and TRBJ2-7; 7 bases agree with TRBD1. Germline V CDR1 and CDR2: SEHNR, FQNEAQ (reference sequence). The CDR3 extends over 14 amino acids. The trim removed 6 bases at V and 2 bases at J, leaving 7 bases unmatched. The CDR3 region is CASSYTGVTYEQYF. CDR3 sequence (DNA): TGTGCCAGCAGTTATACAGGGGTAACCTACGAGCAGTACTTC.

The V gene is TRBV7-9, the J gene TRBJ2-3; 7 bases align to TRBD1. The V segment lost 3 bases and the J segment 1 base; nucleotides outside the gene matches: 1. This CDR3 has 14 residues. CDR1 is SEHNR and CDR2 is FQNEAQ in the germline V gene (reference sequence). The CDR3 region is CASSFGQGTDTQYF. The CDR3 DNA reads as TGTGCCAGCAGCTTTGGACAGGGCACAGATACGCAGTATTTT.

As for this clone: Its ends do not fully match the called genes, so a read error is possible. CDR3 in amino acids: CASREYTEAFF. The CDR3 DNA reads as TGCGCCAGCAGGGAGTACACTGAAGCTTTCTTT. The V gene is TRBV10-2, the J gene TRBJ1-1, with D unresolved. This CDR3 is built from 11 residues. The germline CDR1 and CDR2 sequences are WSHSY and SAAADI.

The chain recombines TRBV7-2 with TRBJ1-2; no reliable D call. Germline V gene sequence: CDR1 SGHTA, CDR2 FQGNSA. This CDR3 region has 14 residues. The V gene lost 8 bases and the J gene lost 3 bases, with 16 bases spanning the gap. The CDR3 sequence: CASSLVGGDYGYTF. The CDR3 DNA follows: TGTGCCAGCTCATTAGTGGGTGGGGACTATGGCTACACCTTC.

This clone showed up just once. This chain uses TRBV5-1 with TRBJ2-7; no clear D. Germline assignment: CDR1 SGHRS and CDR2 YFSETQ. V was cut by 2 bases and J by 3 bases, with 9 bases left in between. The CDR3 totals 13 residues. In DNA, the CDR3 is TGCGCCAGCAGCTTAGCTAGTGACTACGAGCAGTACTTC. Translation gives CASSLASDYEQYF.

CDR3 sequence reads: CASSLGRVDGYTF. CDR3 DNA: TGTGCCAGCAGCCTTGGACGGGTAGATGGCTACACCTTC. The V and J genes are TRBV7-9 and TRBJ1-2; D is unresolved. Germline CDR1 is SEHNR and CDR2 is FQNEAQ (reference sequence). CDR3 length: 13 residues. V lost 5 bases to trimming and J lost 6 bases, with 13 bases between them.

This clone was found once. V and J are TRBV4-1 and TRBJ1-1; 10 positions agree with TRBD1. Germline assignment: CDR1 MGHRA and CDR2 YSYEKL. Trimming removed 2 bases from V and 4 bases from J; junction bases left unmatched: 4. The CDR3 runs 15 residues. The CDR3, as DNA: TGCGCCAGCAGCCAACCGAGGACAGGGGGCACTGAAGCTTTCTTT. Translating it yields CASSQPRTGGTEAFF.

This clone was counted once. At the DNA level, this CDR3 is encoded by other sequences in the same sample as well. The genes are TRBV5-1 and TRBJ2-3, with TRBD2 matching over 8 bases. Unmatched junction bases numbered 1, after V lost 0 bases and J lost 4 bases. From germline, CDR1 is SGHRS and CDR2 YFSETQ. The CDR3 runs 14 residues. CDR3 coding DNA: TGCGCCAGCAGCTTGGCGGGACTAGCAGATACGCAGTATTTT. This sequence encodes CASSLAGLADTQYF.